This TCR beta chain was profiled in a study of blood T cell repertoires in COVID-19 (dated by TCRdb to the early 2020s). With regard to the full study: Collaborator samples came from the United States, Italy and Spain and covered acute and convalescent phases of COVID-19. Where available, HLA class I and class II types were obtained from metadata supplied by the sample provider rather than from assay-based typing. The samples were drawn from two sources: the first 160 participants of the ongoing ImmuneRACE study, and 1,254 subjects contributed by 6 global collaborators. The dataset comprised deeply sampled blood TCRbeta repertoires from subjects exposed to, actively infected with, or recovered from COVID-19. The material from the prospective study consisted of cDNA or gDNA derived from T cells, B-cell-depleted T cells, or PBMCs. Sample metadata almost always included a de-identified subject ID, COVID-19 status, age in years and sex. The repertoires were released in a freely available public database meant as a resource for research on the immune response to SARS-CoV-2.

On this clone itself: Its antigen has not been determined. No base quality values were provided; no much bigger clone lies one nucleotide off.

Enrolling through a virtual design, the prospective study's participants ranged in age from roughly 18 to 100 years and lived across roughly 23 United States geographic areas. To assign participants to cohorts, the prospective study relied on clinical history that participants themselves reported in a screening survey and a study questionnaire. In the prospective study, whole blood, serum and a nasopharyngeal or oropharyngeal swab were collected from each participant by mobile phlebotomists. Additional blood draws and questionnaires over a 2-month period could optionally be provided by prospective study participants. Before DNA extraction, blood samples from the prospective study were shipped at room temperature or frozen. General findings and caveats noted by the study authors: Clinical and demographic metadata were provided uncurated, with the amount varying by source and participant.

Sequences MNHEY (CDR1) and SMNVEV (CDR2) are obtained from the germline V gene (reference sequence). Reading from cysteine to phenylalanine, the CDR3 counts 17 amino acids. Solely the CDR3 DNA is kept, with 51 bases framed from the first base. V lost 3 bases and J lost 5 bases, and the count of bases not matched to a germline gene is 10. TCRbeta CDR3 regions were amplified from genomic DNA by means of the immunoSEQ Assay, a bias-controlled multiplex PCR. As for the authors' bioinformatics: The number of nucleated cells in each sample was estimated by amplification of reference gene primers within the assay. Sequence reads were collapsed and filtered to measure the absolute abundance of every unique TCRbeta CDR3 rearrangement. Productive Simpson clonality was computed per sample as the square root of Simpson's diversity index over productive rearrangements. TCRdb retrieved this table from immuneACCESS and kept in-frame rearrangements only. Not all clones are present; in checked studies, unresolved V genes account for under half, and no reason is known for the remainder. V and J calls and clone size are given by that table; D and trimming were obtained from the DNA. Counted in this sample were some 240,000 clones; about 80% of them appeared once. The ten largest clones capture under 4.5% of the sample.

The origin of this receptor is a man aged 25-40 years with acute COVID-19. Sequenced sample: PBMCs or T cells enriched from blood (not recorded which). The V and J genes are TRBV27 and TRBJ2-5; 12 middle bases align to TRBD2. The CDR3 amino acid sequence is: CASSLRSLAGGRETQYF. The DNA is TGTGCCAGCAGTTTGAGGTCCCTAGCGGGAGGGCGGGAGACCCAGTACTTC.